This TCR beta chain was documented in a study of CD8+CD57+ T cells in acquired aplastic anemia. Looked up from germline, CDR1 is GTSNPN and CDR2 is SVGIG (reference sequence). The CDR3 is 16 amino acids. V trimming: 0 bases; J trimming: 4 bases; junction bases outside the gene matches: 8. This clonotype has at least ten counts. Genomic DNA was employed as the template in profiling TCR beta VDJ and CDR3. TCRdb re-called the reads through MiXCR, storing one row per CDR3 protein. Among around 64,000 distinct CDR3 sequences, around 55% were seen once, and the ten largest hold 2.5%. The TCR was taken from a human donor in good health, serving as a control. Source material: sorted CD4+, CD8+, or CD8+CD57+ T cells (not recorded which) from PBMCs. The chain has TRBV30 and TRBJ2-1; the match to TRBD2 covers 8 bases. The CDR3 DNA reads TGTGCCTGGAGTGTCGGACTAGCCATCGAGTACAATGAGCAGTTCTTC. This gives the protein CAWSVGLAIEYNEQFF.